The 17 T cell receptor beta chains below come from one sample, sequenced in a study of blood T cell repertoires in COVID-19. Data came from immunoSEQ multiplex PCR; TCRdb stores just in-frame clones and leaves some out. The table has some 260,000 clones, approximately 86% seen once; the top ten hold more than 5%. Material for sequencing was PBMCs or T cells enriched from blood (not recorded which). The receptors stem from a woman aged 25 to 39 with acute COVID-19.

This rearrangement joins TRBV5-1 to TRBJ1-1; D is undetermined. V lost 4 bases and J 1 base, leaving 14 bases between the germline ends. Germline loops: CDR1 SGHRS, CDR2 YFSETQ. The CDR3 has 15 residues. The CDR3 nucleotides are TGCGCCAGCAGCCCGACGTGGGCAGCGAACACTGAAGCTTTCTTT. Translation gives CASSPTWAANTEAFF.

The count of this clone is one. The chain combines TRBV18 with TRBJ2-6; D is unresolved. V lost 2 bases and J lost 0, with 23 bases in between. This CDR3 is built from 21 residues. Germline CDR1 and CDR2: KGHSH and LQKENI. The CDR3 loop is CASSPSSGFVRANSGANVLTF. The CDR3 nucleotides are TGTGCCAGCTCACCATCATCAGGTTTTGTGCGAGCAAACTCTGGGGCCAACGTCCTGACTTTC.

This clone occurred once. This CDR3 is also generated by other DNA sequences in the sample. V and J are TRBV12-3 or TRBV12-4 and TRBJ1-6; D is possibly TRBD1 (5 bases). The CDR3 length is 13 residues. Trimming stripped 1 base from V and 7 bases from J, with 5 bases between. For the CDR3, the DNA is TGTGCCAGCAGTTTAGGGGGCAATTCACCCCTCCACTTT. It is translated as CASSLGGNSPLHF.

The chain has TRBV5-4 and TRBJ1-6; weak D call: TRBD1 (6 bases). The germline gives CDR1 SGHNT, CDR2 YYREEE (reference sequence). This CDR3 spans 16 amino acids. Deletions cut 0 bases from V and 9 bases from J, with 16 bases between. CDR3 nucleotide sequence: TGTGCCAGCAGCTTGGAGACGGCAGGGGTATCTTCACCCCTCCACTTT. It translates to CASSLETAGVSSPLHF.

The rearrangement uses TRBV5-1 and TRBJ2-7; 14 bases are a match to TRBD2. Germline V gene sequence: CDR1 SGHRS, CDR2 YFSETQ. V lost 4 bases and J lost 7; bases outside the gene matches: 7. The CDR3 has 15 residues. The DNA for the CDR3 is TGCGCCAGCAGCCCGGGACTAGCGGGAGCTGGAGAGCAGTACTTC. It encodes CASSPGLAGAGEQYF.

The gene calls are TRBV5-1 and TRBJ1-6; 10 nucleotides match TRBD1. CDR1 and CDR2 from the germline V gene are SGHRS and YFSETQ. This CDR3 is 15 amino acids long. The V and J ends lost 3 bases and 7 bases, in that order; junction bases with no gene match: 4. The CDR3 sequence is CASSWGQGHNSPLHF. In DNA form, the CDR3 reads TGCGCCAGCAGCTGGGGACAGGGGCACAATTCACCCCTCCACTTT.

In its sample, this clone was seen once. The V and J genes are TRBV7-8 and TRBJ2-1, with 7 bases fitting TRBD1. The CDR3 sequence is 15 residues long. V trimming: 5 bases; J trimming: 9 bases; junction bases outside the gene matches: 13. CDR1 is SGHVS, CDR2 FQNEAQ, per germline. CDR3 coding DNA: TGTGCCAGCAGCATATACAGGGGTGGGGCGGCTGAGCAGTTCTTC. This translates into CASSIYRGGAAEQFF.

This clone appeared a single time. This chain connects TRBV6-5 to TRBJ1-5; no definite D call. This CDR3 contains 15 residues. The V end was cut by 5 bases, the J end by 4 bases, with 15 bases between. In germline, CDR1 is MNHEY, CDR2 SVGAGI. The CDR3 protein is CASSPFVGVNQPQHF. The CDR3 DNA sequence: TGTGCCAGCAGTCCGTTTGTCGGGGTAAATCAGCCCCAGCATTTT.

The V and J genes are TRBV6-2 or TRBV6-3 and TRBJ2-7; TRBD2 might be the D (7 bases). Germline CDR1 and CDR2: MNHEY and SVGEGT. V dropped 2 bases and J dropped 6 bases, with 17 bases sitting between them. CDR3 length: 15 amino acids. CDR3 DNA sequence: TGTGCCAGCAGTTACGGGACTACAGGGTCCCGCGAGCAGTACTTC. Translated, it gives CASSYGTTGSREQYF.

The chain carries TRBV9 and TRBJ1-4; perhaps TRBD1 as D (6 bases). There are 16 residues in the CDR3. In germline, CDR1 is SGDLS, CDR2 YYNGEE. Trimming left V 5 bases short and J 5 bases short, with 19 bases between. CDR3 nucleotides: TGTGCCAGCAGTGCCCAGACAGGTACCCGAAATGAAAAACTGTTTTTT. This sequence encodes CASSAQTGTRNEKLFF.

A few counts support this clone. J is TRBJ1-1 and V is TRBV4-3; possible D gene TRBD1, 5 bases. Germline V lookup: CDR1 LGHNA, CDR2 YSLEER. V gave up 0 bases and J gave up 6 bases, with 8 bases separating them. The CDR3 is 13 amino acids. The CDR3 reads CASSQDRGAEAFF. In nucleotides, the CDR3 is TGCGCCAGCAGCCAAGATCGGGGGGCTGAAGCTTTCTTT.

The chain combines TRBV28 with TRBJ1-2, with D possibly matching TRBD1 (5 bases). The CDR3 has 16 residues. Germline-derived CDR1 and CDR2 are MDHEN and SYDVKM. V lost 6 bases and J 0 bases, leaving 17 bases between the germline ends. CDR3 sequence reads: CASSQTGTAPNYGYTF. CDR3 in DNA: TGTGCCAGCAGCCAAACTGGGACTGCCCCTAACTATGGCTACACCTTC.

The J gene is TRBJ1-4, the V gene TRBV28; D is ambiguous. Germline V CDR1 and CDR2: MDHEN, SYDVKM. The CDR3 is made up of 15 amino acids. The ends were cut back, 3 bases at V and 8 bases at J, with 16 bases in the middle. This CDR3 is CASSLQAFRKEKLFF. In DNA, the CDR3 is TGTGCCAGCAGTTTGCAAGCCTTCCGAAAGGAAAAACTGTTTTTT.

This chain uses TRBV6-5 with TRBJ1-2; 9 bases align to TRBD1. Trimming took 6 bases from V and 6 from J; bases not matched to a gene: 5. The CDR3 spans 13 residues. Germline-derived CDR1 and CDR2 are MNHEY and SVGAGI. For the CDR3, the DNA is TGTGCCAGCAGACCACAGGGGGCGCATGGCTACACCTTC. Its translation: CASRPQGAHGYTF.

V is TRBV11-2 and J is TRBJ2-2; 8 bases match TRBD1. The trim removed 6 bases at V and 2 bases at J, leaving 5 bases unmatched. From germline, CDR1 is SGHAT and CDR2 FQNNGV. The CDR3 covers 15 residues. This CDR3 is CASRLDRVNTGELFF. Written as DNA, the CDR3 is TGTGCCAGCAGACTGGACAGGGTAAACACCGGGGAGCTGTTTTTT.

This clone was detected only a few times. This chain uses TRBV2 with TRBJ1-1; a weak D match, TRBD1 (6 bases). Germline CDR1 reads SNHLY; CDR2 reads FYNNEI. V lost 4 bases to trimming and J lost 10 bases, with 16 bases between them. The CDR3 has 13 amino acids. CDR3 in amino acids: CASSAQGRSGAFF. The DNA of the CDR3 is TGTGCCAGCAGTGCACAGGGAAGGTCAGGAGCTTTCTTT. Complete variable domain (other parts from reference TRBV2 and TRBJ1-1): EPEVTQTPSHQVTQMGQEVILRCVPISNHLYFYWYRQILGQKVEFLVSFYNNEISEKSEIFDDQFSVERPDGSNFTLKIRSTKLEDSAMYFCASSAQGRSGAFFGQGTRLTVV.

The rearrangement joins TRBV5-1 to TRBJ1-2; D is possibly TRBD1 (6 bases). V lost 0 bases and J 7 bases, leaving 10 bases between the germline ends. This CDR3 spans 13 amino acids. Germline CDR1 and CDR2: SGHRS and YFSETQ. In DNA form, the CDR3 reads TGCGCCAGCAGCTTGGACAGGGTCGTTGGCTACACCTTC. This sequence encodes CASSLDRVVGYTF.